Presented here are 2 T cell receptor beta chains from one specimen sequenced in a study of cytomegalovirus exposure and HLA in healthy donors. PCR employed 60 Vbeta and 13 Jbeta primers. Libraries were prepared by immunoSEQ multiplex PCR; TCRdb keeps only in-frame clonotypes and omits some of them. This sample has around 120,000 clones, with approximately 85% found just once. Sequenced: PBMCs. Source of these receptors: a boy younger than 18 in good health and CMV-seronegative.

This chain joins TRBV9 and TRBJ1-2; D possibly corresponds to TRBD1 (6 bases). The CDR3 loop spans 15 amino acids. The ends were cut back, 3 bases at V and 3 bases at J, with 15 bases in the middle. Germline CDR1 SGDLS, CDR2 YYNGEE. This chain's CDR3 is CASSGVTGWDYGYTF. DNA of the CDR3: TGTGCCAGCAGCGGAGTCACAGGGTGGGACTATGGCTACACCTTC.

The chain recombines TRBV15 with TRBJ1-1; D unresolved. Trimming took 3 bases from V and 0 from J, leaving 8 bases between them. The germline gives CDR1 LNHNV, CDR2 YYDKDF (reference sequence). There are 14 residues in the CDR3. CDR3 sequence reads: CATSSKIMNTEAFF. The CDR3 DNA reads TGTGCCACCAGCAGTAAAATAATGAACACTGAAGCTTTCTTT.